These T cell receptor beta chains were read from a single sample in a study of T cell responses to AZD1222 COVID-19 vaccine. Assay used: immunoSEQ multiplex PCR; TCRdb lists only in-frame clones, some missing. This table has 80,000 to 100,000 clones, about 88% appearing once. The sample in question was peripheral blood, obtained on day 0 of AZD1222 vaccination. The source is an adult in good health. Both conserved end residues are part of each CDR3. The D gene is left open where the match is weak. The listing skips clone size in some rows; elsewhere it reads once, few, many or a size class.

TRBJ1-2 | - | - | TRBV11-2 | CASSLVNGGYTF | TGTGCCAGCAGCTTAGTTAATGGAGGCTACACCTTC
TRBJ1-2 | - | TRBD1 | TRBV5-1 | CASQQGAGYGYTF | TGCGCCAGCCAACAGGGGGCTGGTTATGGCTACACCTTC
TRBJ1-5 | - | - | TRBV19 | CATQQGRGNQPQHF | TGTGCCACGCAACAGGGACGTGGCAATCAGCCCCAGCATTTT
TRBJ1-4 | - | - | TRBV19 | CASSIRTTNEKLFF | TGTGCCAGTAGTATACGAACAACTAATGAAAAACTGTTTTTT
TRBJ1-6 | - | - | TRBV27 | CASSSDRAWNSPLHF | TGTGCCAGCAGCTCCGACCGGGCGTGGAATTCACCCCTCCACTTT
TRBJ1-4 | - | TRBD1 | TRBV19 | CASSETGQREKLFF | TGTGCCAGTAGTGAGACAGGGCAGAGGGAAAAACTGTTTTTT
TRBJ1-1 | - | - | TRBV2 | CASKFQGTEAFF | TGTGCCAGCAAGTTTCAAGGCACTGAAGCTTTCTTT
TRBJ2-3 | once | - | TRBV19 | CASSVRDIESDTQYF | TGTGCCAGTAGTGTCCGGGACATCGAATCTGATACGCAGTATTTT
TRBJ1-1 | - | - | TRBV29-1 | CSGLGYGNTEAFF | TGCAGCGGACTCGGGTACGGAAACACTGAAGCTTTCTTT
TRBJ2-3 | - | - | TRBV7-2 | CASSLYHGGLRTDTQYF | TGTGCCAGCAGTCTTTACCACGGGGGATTGAGGACAGATACGCAGTATTTT
TRBJ1-1 | - | - | TRBV27 | CASSPSGTNLNTEAFF | TGTGCCAGCAGTCCCTCCGGGACAAACCTGAACACTGAAGCTTTCTTT
TRBJ2-1 | - | TRBD1 | TRBV6-2/TRBV6-3 | CASSYPQPWTGYNEQFF | TGTGCCAGCAGTTACCCGCAACCCTGGACAGGGTACAATGAGCAGTTCTTC
TRBJ2-3 | - | - | TRBV11-3 | CASSLGRGTDTQYF | TGTGCCAGCAGCTTAGGTCGGGGCACAGATACGCAGTATTTT
TRBJ2-3 | - | TRBD2 | TRBV19 | CASSKGGAGGSTDTQYF | TGTGCCAGTAGTAAGGGGGGTGCGGGGGGAAGCACAGATACGCAGTATTTT
TRBJ2-5 | - | TRBD2 | TRBV27 | CASSWGLAGETQYF | TGTGCCAGCAGTTGGGGACTAGCGGGGGAGACCCAGTACTTC
TRBJ2-7 | once | TRBD2 | TRBV10-1 | CASSTGGLLGEQYF | TGCGCCAGCAGCACGGGGGGACTACTGGGCGAGCAGTACTTC
TRBJ1-5 | - | - | TRBV28 | CASSDYSNQPQHF | TGTGCCAGCTCAGATTATAGCAATCAGCCCCAGCATTTT
TRBJ2-1 | - | - | TRBV9 | CASSVQGGLYNEQFF | TGTGCCAGCAGCGTTCAGGGGGGACTCTACAATGAGCAGTTCTTC